Below, 10 T cell receptor beta chains from the same sample are listed, as sequenced in a study of cytomegalovirus exposure and HLA in healthy donors. The PCR contained 60 Vbeta and 13 Jbeta primers. The protocol was immunoSEQ multiplex PCR, while the TCRdb copy is restricted to in-frame clones and leaves out a portion. The table lists 150,000 to 200,000 clones, less than 85% of them singletons. Source material: PBMCs. These receptors all stem from a male donor in good health and CMV-seronegative.

The chain joins TRBV19 to TRBJ2-7; TRBD1 matches 10 bases. The length of the CDR3 is 15 residues. V dropped 5 bases and J dropped 6; count of bases not matched to a gene: 10. Germline V gives CDR1 LNHDA, CDR2 SQIVND (reference sequence). CDR3 region: CASSPSDRGPGEQYF. The DNA of the CDR3 is TGTGCCAGTAGTCCTTCCGACAGGGGGCCGGGCGAGCAGTACTTC.

V usage is TRBV5-1 and J usage is TRBJ2-5; TRBD1 matches at 8 bases. The V segment lost 1 base and the J segment 2 bases; nucleotides outside the gene matches: 1. Looked up from germline, CDR1 is SGHRS and CDR2 is YFSETQ. The CDR3 extends over 14 amino acids. CDR3 in DNA: TGCGCCAGCAGCTTGACAGGGGGACAAGAGACCCAGTACTTC. This encodes CASSLTGGQETQYF.

The V gene is TRBV7-2, the J gene TRBJ2-1; 10 bases agree with TRBD1. Germline values: CDR1 SGHTA, CDR2 FQGNSA. The CDR3 is 16 residues long. Losses at the gene ends were 5 bases for V and 5 bases for J; bases not matched to a gene: 9. This CDR3 is CASSPTGTGADNEQFF. The DNA of the CDR3 is TGTGCCAGCAGCCCCACGGGGACAGGGGCAGACAATGAGCAGTTCTTC.

The chain links TRBV7-3 to TRBJ2-1; 8 bases fit TRBD1. Germline V gene sequence: CDR1 SGHTA, CDR2 FQGTGA. J lost 7 bases, V lost 4 bases, and 9 bases had no gene match. The CDR3 covers 15 residues. The CDR3 spells CASSYRDRLDNEQFF. Written as DNA, the CDR3 is TGTGCCAGCAGCTACCGGGACAGGCTTGATAATGAGCAGTTCTTC.

This chain uses TRBV7-2 with TRBJ1-1; no firm D call. Germline V gene sequence: CDR1 SGHTA, CDR2 FQGNSA. CDR3 length: 14 residues. Trimming took 5 bases from V and 4 from J, leaving 14 bases between them. This CDR3 is CASSQTTLSTEAFF. In nucleotides, the CDR3 is TGTGCCAGCAGCCAAACTACTCTAAGCACTGAAGCTTTCTTT.

V is TRBV27 and J is TRBJ2-5, with D possibly being TRBD2 (6 bases). This CDR3 is 14 amino acids long. V shed 1 base and J shed 5 bases, with 11 bases lying between them. The germline CDR1 and CDR2 sequences are MNHEY and SMNVEV (reference sequence). CDR3 amino acids: CASSLYGGSETQYF. The DNA of the CDR3 is TGTGCCAGCAGTTTATACGGGGGAAGCGAGACCCAGTACTTC.

The chain employs TRBV5-1 and TRBJ1-2; D is possibly TRBD1 (6 bases). The CDR3 runs 16 residues. CDR1 is SGHRS, CDR2 YFSETQ, per germline. V lost 4 bases to trimming and J lost 1 base, with 17 bases between them. CDR3 protein: CASSLQGPNDNYGYTF. CDR3 coding DNA: TGCGCCAGCAGCCTACAGGGTCCCAACGATAACTATGGCTACACCTTC.

The chain is built from TRBV7-6 and TRBJ2-7; D gene uncertain. The CDR3 loop spans 15 amino acids. V was trimmed by 2 bases and J by 2 bases, leaving 13 bases between them. CDR1 is SGHVS, CDR2 FNYEAQ, per germline. The chain's CDR3 is CASSLTGQATYEQYF. In nucleotides, the CDR3 is TGTGCCAGCAGCTTAACTGGTCAGGCAACCTACGAGCAGTACTTC.

V usage is TRBV6-1 and J usage is TRBJ1-1; D ambiguous. Germline CDR1 MNHNS, CDR2 SASEGT. The V end lost 6 bases, the J end lost 2 bases, and 16 bases lay between the germline ends. The CDR3 sequence is 15 residues long. CDR3 protein: CASSPSFGHNTEAFF. The DNA of the CDR3 is TGTGCCAGCAGCCCGTCCTTTGGGCACAACACTGAAGCTTTCTTT.

This clone was counted only a few times. The chain links TRBV5-1 to TRBJ2-2; D uncertain. There are 14 residues in the CDR3. Trimming pared 1 base from V and 4 bases from J, leaving 8 bases between. CDR1 is SGHRS and CDR2 is YFSETQ in the germline V gene. As DNA, the CDR3 is TGCGCCAGCAGCTTGCCGCTGAGCACCGGGGAGCTGTTTTTT. The encoded protein is CASSLPLSTGELFF.